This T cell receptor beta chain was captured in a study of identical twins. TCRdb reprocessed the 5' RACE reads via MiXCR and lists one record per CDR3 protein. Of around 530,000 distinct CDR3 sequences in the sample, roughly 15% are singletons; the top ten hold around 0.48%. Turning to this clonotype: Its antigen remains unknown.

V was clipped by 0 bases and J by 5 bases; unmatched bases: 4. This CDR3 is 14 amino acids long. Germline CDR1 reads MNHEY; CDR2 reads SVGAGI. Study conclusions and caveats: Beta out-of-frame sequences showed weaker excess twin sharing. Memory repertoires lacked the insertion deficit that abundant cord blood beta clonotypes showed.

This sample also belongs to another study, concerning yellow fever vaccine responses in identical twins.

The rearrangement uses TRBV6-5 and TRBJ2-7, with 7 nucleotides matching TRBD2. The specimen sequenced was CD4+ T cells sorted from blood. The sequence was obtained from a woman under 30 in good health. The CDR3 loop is CASSYSAGRDEQYF. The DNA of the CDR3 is TGTGCCAGCAGTTACTCTGCTGGGAGGGACGAGCAGTACTTC.